The 27 T cell receptor beta chains listed next were all sequenced from one sample in a study of cytomegalovirus exposure and HLA in healthy donors. The primer mix had 60 Vbeta and 13 Jbeta primers. Repertoires were generated with immunoSEQ multiplex PCR, while TCRdb's copy carries only in-frame clones and drops some. Here the sample spans approximately 300,000 clones, about four fifths being singletons. Sample: PBMCs. The receptors were gathered from a girl aged 2-15 years in good health and CMV-seronegative.

This rearrangement joins TRBV5-4 to TRBJ2-7; 10 nucleotides line up with TRBD1. Germline-derived CDR1 and CDR2 are SGHNT and YYREEE (reference sequence). The CDR3 is made up of 15 amino acids. V trimming: 0 bases; J trimming: 4 bases; junction bases outside the gene matches: 4. The CDR3: CASSLGGQGVYEQYF. The CDR3 DNA reads TGTGCCAGCAGCTTGGGAGGACAGGGGGTGTACGAGCAGTACTTC.

A remark on this clone: Additional DNA sequences in this sample encode the identical CDR3. The chain joins TRBV7-8 to TRBJ2-7, with a tentative D call TRBD2 (5 bases). The V and J ends lost 9 bases and 5 bases respectively, with 11 bases between them. Per germline, CDR1 SGHVS and CDR2 FQNEAQ. This CDR3 has 11 amino acids. CDR3 residues: CASREGNEQYF. As DNA, the CDR3 is TGTGCCAGTCGAGAGGGCAACGAGCAGTACTTC.

This rearrangement joins TRBV2 to TRBJ2-7; D uncertain. Germline V gives CDR1 SNHLY, CDR2 FYNNEI. CDR3 length: 10 amino acids. V dropped 6 bases and J dropped 6 bases, with 6 bases sitting between them. CDR3 sequence (DNA): TGTGCCAGCAGGCGGCGCGAGCAGTACTTC. This encodes CASRRREQYF.

The J gene is TRBJ2-7, the V gene TRBV6-1; D might be TRBD1 (6 bases). The CDR3 has 15 amino acids. Trimming took 3 bases from V and 1 from J, leaving 13 bases between them. Germline V lookup: CDR1 MNHNS, CDR2 SASEGT. The CDR3 nucleotides are TGTGCCAGCAGTGATTTTACAGGGTCTTCCTACGAGCAGTACTTC. This gives the protein CASSDFTGSSYEQYF.

The chain combines TRBV11-2 with TRBJ1-4; 9 positions agree with TRBD1. This CDR3 contains 15 residues. V gave up 5 bases and J gave up 5 bases; unmatched junction bases: 6. The germline CDR1 and CDR2 sequences are SGHAT and FQNNGV. The CDR3 bases are TGTGCCAGCAGCGTAGGGGACAGGGCGAATGAAAAACTGTTTTTT. Encoded protein: CASSVGDRANEKLFF.

The table lists this clone with a few counts. The chain carries TRBV10-2 and TRBJ1-2; D is unresolved. V was pared by 0 bases and J by 7 bases, with 12 bases between. Germline V gives CDR1 WSHSY, CDR2 SAAADI. CDR3 size: 14 residues. CDR3 region: CASSESAASLGYTF. The CDR3 region has the DNA TGCGCCAGCAGTGAGTCGGCCGCTTCTCTTGGCTACACCTTC.

The chain uses TRBV11-2 and TRBJ1-6, with D maybe TRBD1 (5 bases). V dropped 4 bases and J dropped 13 bases, with 20 bases sitting between them. Germline loops: CDR1 SGHAT, CDR2 FQNNGV. The CDR3 has 15 residues. The CDR3 is CASSSWGSTKNPLHF. The CDR3 DNA reads TGTGCCAGCAGCTCTTGGGGCTCGACGAAGAACCCCCTCCACTTT.

This clone occurred once. A read error may account for a junction end that differs from germline. The J gene is TRBJ2-7, the V gene TRBV7-9; 7 nucleotides align to TRBD2. This CDR3 has 14 residues. Germline assignment: CDR1 SEHNR and CDR2 FQNEAQ (reference sequence). CDR3 sequence reads: CSSSLGTISYEQYF. The DNA for the CDR3 is TGTTCCAGCAGCTTAGGGACTATCTCCTACGAGCAGTACTTC. Looking up the rest from reference TRBV7-9 and TRBJ2-7 gives the full variable domain: DTGVSQNPRHKITKRGQNVTFRCDPISEHNRLYWYRQTLGQGPEFLTYFQNEAQLEKSRLLSDRFSAERPKGSFSTLEIQRTEQGDSAMYLCSSSLGTISYEQYFGPGTRLTVT.

Here the CDR3 reads CASSRTGFNQPQHF. CDR3 coding DNA: TGTGCCAGCAGTAGGACAGGTTTCAATCAGCCCCAGCATTTT. The chain recombines TRBV6-5 with TRBJ1-5, with 7 bases lining up with TRBD1. With V trimmed by 5 bases and J by 3 bases, 4 bases remained unmatched. CDR1 and CDR2 from the germline V gene are MNHEY and SVGAGI. This CDR3 has 14 amino acids.

The gene calls are TRBV6-6 and TRBJ2-5; 8 bases align to TRBD1. The DNA end favors TRBJ2-7, so the J call may be wrong. CDR3 length equals 15 residues. Germline CDR1 reads MNHNY; CDR2 reads SVGAGI (reference sequence). CDR3 in amino acids: CASSGPGGSSYEQYF. The CDR3 DNA sequence: TGTGCCAGCAGTGGGCCAGGGGGCAGTTCCTACGAGCAGTACTTC.

This rearrangement joins TRBV5-1 to TRBJ1-5; 7 nucleotides agree with TRBD1. The CDR3 totals 15 residues. Germline lookup yields CDR1 SGHRS and CDR2 YFSETQ. With V trimmed by 0 bases and J by 6 bases, 6 bases remained unmatched. CDR3 coding DNA: TGCGCCAGCAGCTTGGGGACAGGCAATTCTCAGCCCCAGCATTTT. It encodes CASSLGTGNSQPQHF.

This clone was seen once. This chain uses TRBV4-1 with TRBJ2-1; D remains ambiguous. Germline V gene lookup returns CDR1 MGHRA and CDR2 YSYEKL. The germline V and J ends were trimmed by 6 bases and 4 bases, with 4 bases remaining between them. The CDR3 runs to 11 residues. CDR3 in amino acids: CASRSYNEQFF. As DNA, the CDR3 is TGCGCCAGCAGGTCATACAATGAGCAGTTCTTC.

This clone was detected only a few times. The chain recombines TRBV29-1 with TRBJ1-1; D call uncertain. The V gene's germline CDR1 is SQVTM and CDR2 ANQGSEA. Trimming took off 8 bases at V and 3 bases at J, with 10 bases between the two ends. The CDR3 runs to 11 residues. The chain's CDR3 is CSSAADTEAFF. The DNA of the CDR3 is TGCAGCTCGGCGGCGGACACTGAAGCTTTCTTT.

V and J are TRBV5-4 and TRBJ2-1; 10 bases line up with TRBD2. The CDR3 loop spans 15 amino acids. The trim removed 4 bases at V and 9 bases at J, leaving 10 bases unmatched. Looked up from germline, CDR1 is SGHNT and CDR2 is YYREEE (reference sequence). The CDR3 reads CASSLGTSVSSEQFF. CDR3 in DNA: TGTGCCAGCAGCCTAGGGACTAGCGTTAGTAGTGAGCAGTTCTTC.

This chain uses TRBV5-8 with TRBJ1-1; D possibly corresponds to TRBD1 (5 bases). Germline assignment: CDR1 SGHTS and CDR2 YDEGEE. V gave up 2 bases and J gave up 3 bases, with 11 bases separating them. CDR3 size: 14 residues. CDR3 sequence (DNA): TGTGCCAGCAGCTTTTTGGGGCTCTACACTGAAGCTTTCTTT. Protein: CASSFLGLYTEAFF.

The chain employs TRBV5-8 and TRBJ2-6; D is ambiguous. This CDR3 has 19 residues. Between the trimmed V and J ends, which lost 1 base and 0 bases, there was a span of 17 bases. Germline lookup yields CDR1 SGHTS and CDR2 YDEGEE. The DNA of the CDR3 is TGTGCCAGCAGCTTGTATCTGGCCCCCATCGACTCTGGGGCCAACGTCCTGACTTTC. The encoded protein is CASSLYLAPIDSGANVLTF.

This chain links TRBV19 with TRBJ2-5; D possibly corresponds to TRBD2 (6 bases). The CDR3 length is 14 residues. Germline CDR1 reads LNHDA; CDR2 reads SQIVND (reference sequence). Trimming left V 5 bases short and J 4 bases short, with 14 bases between. The DNA of the CDR3 is TGTGCCAGTAGTGGGGGAGGAGGGTCAGAGACCCAGTACTTC. Translation: CASSGGGGSETQYF.

V usage is TRBV7-9 and J usage is TRBJ2-1; no definite D call. Trimming took off 3 bases at V and 4 bases at J, with 4 bases between the two ends. Germline values: CDR1 SEHNR, CDR2 FQNEAQ (reference sequence). This CDR3 is 12 amino acids long. The CDR3 sequence: CASSFRYNEQFF. The DNA of the CDR3 is TGTGCCAGCAGCTTTAGATACAATGAGCAGTTCTTC.

The rearrangement joins TRBV7-6 to TRBJ1-4; 7 bases map to TRBD1. Germline assignment: CDR1 SGHVS and CDR2 FNYEAQ. V lost 5 bases, J lost 5 bases, and 8 bases stayed unmatched. The CDR3 has 15 residues. CDR3 residues: CASSLTGTPNEKLFF. CDR3 in DNA: TGTGCCAGCAGCCTGACAGGGACCCCGAATGAAAAACTGTTTTTT.

The rearrangement uses TRBV9 and TRBJ2-7; a possible D gene is TRBD2 (6 bases). Trimming took 0 bases from V and 0 from J, leaving 13 bases between them. CDR3 length: 16 residues. Germline V gives CDR1 SGDLS, CDR2 YYNGEE. The CDR3 loop reads CASSVGGSGSSYEQYF. The CDR3, as DNA: TGTGCCAGCAGCGTAGGTGGTAGCGGTAGCTCCTACGAGCAGTACTTC.

As concerns this clone: The sample carries other DNA sequences with the same CDR3. This chain links TRBV6-5 with TRBJ2-3; possible D gene TRBD1, 5 bases. The germline V gene has CDR1 MNHEY and CDR2 SVGAGI. CDR3 length equals 14 residues. Trimming took off 0 bases at V and 2 bases at J, with 6 bases between the two ends. Here the CDR3 DNA reads TGTGCCAGCAGTTACTCCAGGGCCACAGATACGCAGTATTTT. Encoded protein: CASSYSRATDTQYF.

J is TRBJ2-2 and V is TRBV9; perhaps TRBD2 as D (6 bases). Germline values: CDR1 SGDLS, CDR2 YYNGEE. The CDR3 sequence is 16 residues long. V was pared by 3 bases and J by 5 bases, with 17 bases between. The CDR3 sequence: CASSASAGSSTGELFF. Here the CDR3 DNA reads TGTGCCAGCAGCGCCTCGGCCGGGAGCTCTACCGGGGAGCTGTTTTTT.

The chain carries TRBV5-1 and TRBJ2-1; D perhaps matches TRBD2 (8 bases). Trimming pared 0 bases from V and 4 bases from J, leaving 26 bases between. The CDR3 is 20 residues long. Germline lookup yields CDR1 SGHRS and CDR2 YFSETQ. The CDR3 region is CASSLDGGTAIAGRYNEQFF. In DNA, the CDR3 is TGCGCCAGCAGCTTGGATGGCGGGACAGCCATAGCGGGACGGTACAATGAGCAGTTCTTC.

The chain has TRBV6-5 and TRBJ2-2, with a weak D call TRBD2 (5 bases). Germline V CDR1 and CDR2: MNHEY, SVGAGI. The CDR3 has 14 amino acids. Trimming cost V 4 bases and J 1 base, with 7 bases left between them. CDR3 bases: TGTGCCAGCAGTTTGGAGGAGAACACCGGGGAGCTGTTTTTT. It yields the protein CASSLEENTGELFF.

The chain carries TRBV14 and TRBJ2-1; weak D call: TRBD2 (6 bases). CDR1 and CDR2 from the germline V gene are SGHDN and FVKESK. This CDR3 region has 13 residues. V was cut by 2 bases and J by 12 bases, with 14 bases left in between. The CDR3, as DNA: TGTGCCAGCAGCCAACAACTAGCCCGGGGGCAGTTCTTC. This translates into CASSQQLARGQFF.

V gene TRBV28 combines with J gene TRBJ1-6, with D unclear. The germline V gene has CDR1 MDHEN and CDR2 SYDVKM. This CDR3 comprises 14 residues. V shed 1 base and J shed 10 bases, with 11 bases lying between them. CDR3 region: CASSLYGVRSPLHF. The CDR3, as DNA: TGTGCCAGCAGTTTATACGGGGTAAGATCACCCCTCCACTTT.

The count of this clone is one. This rearrangement joins TRBV7-3 to TRBJ2-3, with TRBD1 as a possible D gene (5 bases). V dropped 5 bases and J dropped 2 bases, with 17 bases sitting between them. Germline assignment: CDR1 SGHTA and CDR2 FQGTGA. The CDR3 has 16 residues. CDR3 nucleotide sequence: TGTGCCAGCAGCGAAGGGGTCCATTCCCCCACAGATACGCAGTATTTT. Translating it yields CASSEGVHSPTDTQYF.